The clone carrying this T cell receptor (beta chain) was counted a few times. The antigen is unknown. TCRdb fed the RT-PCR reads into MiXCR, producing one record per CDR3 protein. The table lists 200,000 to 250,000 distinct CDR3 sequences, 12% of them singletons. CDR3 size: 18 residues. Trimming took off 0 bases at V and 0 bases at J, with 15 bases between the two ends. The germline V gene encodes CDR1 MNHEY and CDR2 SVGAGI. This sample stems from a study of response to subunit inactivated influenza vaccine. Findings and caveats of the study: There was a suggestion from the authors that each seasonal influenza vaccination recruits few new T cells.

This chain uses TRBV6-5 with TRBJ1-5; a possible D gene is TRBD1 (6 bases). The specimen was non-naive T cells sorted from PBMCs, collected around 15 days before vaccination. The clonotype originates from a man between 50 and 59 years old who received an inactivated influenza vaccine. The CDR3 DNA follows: TGTGCCAGCAGTTACTCGAGTAGGGGGAGGTATAGCAATCAGCCCCAGCATTTT. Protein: CASSYSSRGRYSNQPQHF.